Each of the 14 T cell receptor beta chains below was sequenced from the same sample in a study of beta chain features in type 1 diabetes. Broader study findings: Among patients with Type 1 diabetes, TCRB CDR3s were moderately but significantly shorter in every one of the four CD4+ subsets.

No antigen has been assigned to these receptors. Investigators reverse transcribed all isolated RNA, so they sequenced expressed TCRB transcripts. Libraries were prepared by immunoSEQ multiplex PCR; TCRdb keeps only in-frame clonotypes and omits some of them. In the table there are around 260,000 clones, roughly 24% of which are singletons. The sequenced sample was naive CD4+ T cells from blood. Receptors were obtained from a woman aged 25 to 39 with type 1 diabetes.

This clone turned up a few times. J is TRBJ2-1 and V is TRBV29-1, with 11 bases identical to TRBD2. J was trimmed by 5 bases and V by 1 base; bases with no gene match: 4. The CDR3 is made up of 15 amino acids. The V gene's germline CDR1 is SQVTM and CDR2 ANQGSEA. CDR3 residues: CSVEVGLAENNEQFF. CDR3 nucleotides: TGCAGCGTTGAAGTGGGACTAGCGGAGAACAATGAGCAGTTCTTC.

The V gene is TRBV5-4, the J gene TRBJ1-2; unclear D gene. This CDR3 has 12 residues. Trimming stripped 0 bases from V and 7 bases from J, with 7 bases between. Germline V gives CDR1 SGHNT, CDR2 YYREEE (reference sequence). This CDR3 is CASSLDAGGYTF. The CDR3 nucleotides are TGTGCCAGCAGCTTGGACGCGGGTGGCTACACCTTC.

The chain couples TRBV2 to TRBJ2-3; 11 nucleotides match TRBD1. The germline gives CDR1 SNHLY, CDR2 FYNNEI. This CDR3 spans 15 amino acids. The J segment lost 4 bases and the V segment lost 6 bases, leaving 6 bases of the junction unmatched. CDR3 nucleotides: TGTGCCAGCAGGTTTTGGACAGGGGGCTCAGATACGCAGTATTTT. The encoded protein is CASRFWTGGSDTQYF.

This clone was counted a few times. The CDR3 DNA reads as TGTGCCTGGAGTGTCGCGTCTCTCGCAGATACGCAGTATTTT. It translates to CAWSVASLADTQYF. This chain joins TRBV30 and TRBJ2-3; no clear D gene. This CDR3 comprises 14 residues. The germline gives CDR1 GTSNPN, CDR2 SVGIG (reference sequence). V was cut by 0 bases and J by 4 bases, with 11 bases left in between.

This chain links TRBV19 with TRBJ1-5, with 7 bases that match TRBD1. The junction had 5 bases not matched to a gene; V was cut back by 7 bases and J by 2 bases. This CDR3 contains 14 residues. Germline values: CDR1 LNHDA, CDR2 SQIVND (reference sequence). This CDR3 is CASKIGQGNQPQHF. CDR3 DNA: TGTGCCAGTAAAATTGGACAGGGCAATCAGCCCCAGCATTTT.

The table lists this clone with a few counts. The chain uses TRBV5-4 and TRBJ2-4; maybe TRBD2 (7 bases). This CDR3 has 17 residues. Germline V gives CDR1 SGHNT, CDR2 YYREEE (reference sequence). V lost 4 bases and J lost 0, with 17 bases in between. The CDR3 loop is CASSTSGGGLAKNIQYF. DNA for the CDR3: TGTGCCAGCAGCACCTCGGGCGGGGGCCTAGCCAAAAACATTCAGTACTTC.

This clone was seen only a few times. This chain uses TRBV4-1 with TRBJ2-5; no definite D call. With 0 bases removed from V and 4 bases from J, the gap between germline ends came to 9 bases. Germline V gene sequence: CDR1 MGHRA, CDR2 YSYEKL. The CDR3 extends over 14 amino acids. DNA for the CDR3: TGCGCCAGCAGCCAAGAGGCGGTTGCAGAGACCCAGTACTTC. Its protein product is CASSQEAVAETQYF.

Worth noting for this clone: Additional DNA sequences in this sample encode the identical CDR3. The V call is TRBV9, the J call TRBJ2-7, with 10 nucleotides matching TRBD2. V gave up 0 bases and J gave up 4 bases; unmatched junction bases: 4. Germline V gene data show CDR1 as SGDLS and CDR2 as YYNGEE. The CDR3 runs to 15 residues. CDR3 in amino acids: CASSVGLAGDYEQYF. As DNA, the CDR3 is TGTGCCAGCAGCGTAGGGCTAGCGGGGGATTACGAGCAGTACTTC.

There are a few counts of this clone. The V gene is TRBV29-1, the J gene TRBJ2-7, with D unresolved. The germline CDR1 and CDR2 sequences are SQVTM and ANQGSEA. The length of the CDR3 is 14 residues. The V end was cut by 1 base, the J end by 6 bases, with 16 bases between. CDR3 DNA sequence: TGCAGCGTTGAAGTGTCAAGAGGTACCTCCGAGCAGTACTTC. It specifies CSVEVSRGTSEQYF.

This clone has more than one count but fewer than ten. J is TRBJ1-1 and V is TRBV9; no reliable D call. V was clipped by 0 bases and J by 0 bases, with 12 bases between them. Per germline, CDR1 SGDLS and CDR2 YYNGEE. The CDR3 extends over 16 amino acids. CDR3 in DNA: TGTGCCAGCAGCGTAGGCGCGGGCAGCTTGAACACTGAAGCTTTCTTT. Translated: CASSVGAGSLNTEAFF.

V gene TRBV23-1 combines with J gene TRBJ1-2; the D gene is possibly TRBD1 (5 bases). TRBV23-1 is flagged as an ORF with uncertain function. The length of the CDR3 is 15 residues. Deletions cut 0 bases from V and 4 bases from J, with 12 bases between. This CDR3 reads CASSQSRKGFYGYTF. CDR3 nucleotides: TGCGCCAGCAGTCAATCGAGGAAGGGGTTCTATGGCTACACCTTC.

This clone was seen a handful of times. The V and J genes are TRBV18 and TRBJ2-1; possible D gene TRBD2, 6 bases. Between the trimmed V and J ends, which lost 6 bases and 4 bases, there was a span of 13 bases. The V gene's germline CDR1 is KGHSH and CDR2 LQKENI. The CDR3 consists of 14 residues. As DNA, the CDR3 is TGTGCCAGCTCGCGGGGACCGTCGTACAATGAGCAGTTCTTC. It encodes CASSRGPSYNEQFF. The full variable domain, its missing parts supplied by reference TRBV18 and TRBJ2-1, is NAGVMQNPRHLVRRRGQEARLRCSPMKGHSHVYWYRQLPEEGLKFMVYLQKENIIDESGMPKERFSAEFPKEGPSILRIQQVVRGDSAAYFCASSRGPSYNEQFFGPGTRLTVL.

This clone was seen more than once but under ten times. This chain uses TRBV7-9 with TRBJ2-7; possible D gene TRBD1, 5 bases. Germline V CDR1 and CDR2: SEHNR, FQNEAQ (reference sequence). The length of the CDR3 is 15 residues. V lost 4 bases and J 3 bases, leaving 16 bases between the germline ends. CDR3 in DNA: TGTGCCAGCAGCTGGGCAGGCGACAGAATCTACGAGCAGTACTTC. It is translated as CASSWAGDRIYEQYF. The whole variable domain, filled in from reference TRBV7-9 and TRBJ2-7, reads DTGVSQNPRHKITKRGQNVTFRCDPISEHNRLYWYRQTLGQGPEFLTYFQNEAQLEKSRLLSDRFSAERPKGSFSTLEIQRTEQGDSAMYLCASSWAGDRIYEQYFGPGTRLTVT.

This clone was detected only a few times. The J gene is TRBJ1-2, the V gene TRBV5-1; TRBD1 matches 10 bases. Germline lookup yields CDR1 SGHRS and CDR2 YFSETQ. CDR3 length equals 15 residues. V shed 0 bases, J shed 5 bases, and the junction held 4 bases outside the gene matches. CDR3 coding DNA: TGCGCCAGCAGCTTGGATCCGGGACAGGGGTATGGCTACACCTTC. This gives the protein CASSLDPGQGYGYTF.